The 17 T cell receptor beta chains in this list originate from one sample, sequenced in a study of memory CD4+ T cells and cytomegalovirus serostatus. Sequenced by immunoSEQ multiplex PCR; TCRdb stores in-frame clones only, minus some. In the table there are tens of thousands of clones, roughly three quarters of which are singletons. Single viable CD3+CD4+CD8-CD45RO+ cells were sorted as the memory CD4+ T cells. Sequencing used memory CD4+ T cells from blood. The receptors were sampled from an adult in good health and CMV-seronegative.

The CDR3 nucleotides are TGTGCCAGCGGGAACCCAGACACTAACTCTGGAAACACCATATATTTT. Residues: CASGNPDTNSGNTIYF. V gene TRBV2 combines with J gene TRBJ1-3; no clear D. V lost 8 bases and J lost 0, with 17 bases in between. The CDR3 has 16 amino acids. Germline lookup yields CDR1 SNHLY and CDR2 FYNNEI.

The CDR3 protein is CASSVSGTASYGYTF. The CDR3 DNA follows: TGTGCCAGCAGCGTCTCCGGTACAGCCAGCTATGGCTACACCTTC. The chain combines TRBV9 with TRBJ1-2, with D uncertain. CDR1 SGDLS and CDR2 YYNGEE come from the germline V gene. The CDR3 covers 15 residues. V was trimmed by 2 bases and J by 4 bases, leaving 15 bases between them.

CDR3 residues: CASKTGSAGNTIYF. CDR3 in DNA: TGCGCCAGCAAAACAGGGAGCGCTGGAAACACCATATATTTT. The rearrangement uses TRBV5-1 and TRBJ1-3; TRBD1 is a possible D gene (6 bases). CDR3 size: 14 residues. The V end was cut by 6 bases, the J end by 2 bases, with 12 bases between. From germline, CDR1 is SGHRS and CDR2 YFSETQ.

The chain carries TRBV5-1 and TRBJ2-1, with a possible D match to TRBD2 (6 bases). The germline CDR1 and CDR2 sequences are SGHRS and YFSETQ. V dropped 3 bases and J dropped 0 bases, with 16 bases sitting between them. The CDR3 totals 17 residues. This CDR3 is CASSYQLGLSSYNEQFF. CDR3 nucleotide sequence: TGCGCCAGCAGCTATCAGCTCGGACTAAGCTCCTACAATGAGCAGTTCTTC.

This clone occurred a few times. The chain carries TRBV4-2 and TRBJ1-1; D is perhaps TRBD1 (5 bases). This CDR3 region has 14 residues. V was shortened by 2 bases and J by 6 bases, with 13 bases between the two germline ends. Germline V CDR1 and CDR2: LGHNA, YNFKEQ. CDR3 coding DNA: TGTGCCAGCAGCCAAATGGGGGAGTTGGCTGAAGCTTTCTTT. As protein: CASSQMGELAEAFF.

This clone was counted a single time. V usage is TRBV7-8 and J usage is TRBJ2-7; D may be TRBD1 or TRBD2 (6 bases each). The CDR3 has 16 residues. Trimming removed 5 bases from V and 0 bases from J, with 17 bases in between. Germline CDR1 reads SGHVS; CDR2 reads FQNEAQ. DNA for the CDR3: TGTGCCAGCAGCCGTAACGGGGGCATGAGCTCCTACGAGCAGTACTTC. Translating it yields CASSRNGGMSSYEQYF.

The gene calls are TRBV9 and TRBJ1-1; D gene ambiguous. Trimming stripped 4 bases from V and 5 bases from J, with 9 bases between. Germline V gene data show CDR1 as SGDLS and CDR2 as YYNGEE. The length of the CDR3 is 12 residues. The CDR3 sequence is CASSRDGTEAFF. The CDR3 DNA reads as TGTGCCAGCAGCCGGGATGGGACTGAAGCTTTCTTT.

The chain uses TRBV19 and TRBJ1-2, with D unclear. The CDR3 has 12 amino acids. V gave up 8 bases and J gave up 0 bases, with 7 bases separating them. Germline V gene data show CDR1 as LNHDA and CDR2 as SQIVND (reference sequence). CDR3: CASRRTNYGYTF. Here the CDR3 DNA reads TGTGCCAGTCGCAGAACTAACTATGGCTACACCTTC.

This CDR3 is CASRTGPNTEAFF. CDR3 nucleotide sequence: TGTGCCAGCAGGACGGGGCCGAACACTGAAGCTTTCTTT. The V gene is TRBV6-5, the J gene TRBJ1-1; tentative D call: TRBD1 (5 bases). This CDR3 is 13 amino acids long. V was trimmed by 6 bases and J by 1 base, leaving 9 bases between them. Germline CDR1 MNHEY, CDR2 SVGAGI.

This chain links TRBV9 with TRBJ2-1; D gene uncertain. The CDR3 length is 13 residues. Germline V gene lookup returns CDR1 SGDLS and CDR2 YYNGEE. Trimming cost V 2 bases and J 1 base, with 4 bases left between them. The chain's CDR3 is CASSVGSYNEQFF. The CDR3 nucleotides are TGTGCCAGCAGCGTTGGGTCCTACAATGAGCAGTTCTTC.

V is TRBV5-5 and J is TRBJ2-3; D possibly corresponds to TRBD2 (5 bases). Between the trimmed V and J ends, which lost 2 bases and 3 bases, there was a span of 7 bases. Germline V CDR1 and CDR2: SGHKS, YYEKEE (reference sequence). This CDR3 spans 13 amino acids. CDR3 nucleotides: TGTGCCAGCAGCTTCCTAGCTACAGATACGCAGTATTTT. The encoded protein is CASSFLATDTQYF.

The table lists this clone with a count of one. The chain has TRBV5-8 and TRBJ2-5; D uncertain. The length of the CDR3 is 13 residues. Looked up from germline, CDR1 is SGHTS and CDR2 is YDEGEE. Deletions cut 0 bases from V and 0 bases from J, with 3 bases between. CDR3: CASSLDNQETQYF. DNA of the CDR3: TGTGCCAGCAGCTTGGATAACCAAGAGACCCAGTACTTC.

This chain connects TRBV11-3 to TRBJ2-2; D may match TRBD1 or TRBD2 (5 bases each). CDR3 length equals 14 residues. Trimming took off 5 bases at V and 7 bases at J, with 14 bases between the two ends. From germline, CDR1 is SGHNT and CDR2 YENEEA. The DNA of the CDR3 is TGTGCCAGCAGCCGGGGCTTCACCCACGGGGAGCTGTTTTTT. Translation gives CASSRGFTHGELFF.

The V call is TRBV19, the J call TRBJ1-2, with D possibly matching TRBD1 (6 bases). Trimming took 7 bases from V and 4 from J, leaving 13 bases between them. Germline lookup yields CDR1 LNHDA and CDR2 SQIVND (reference sequence). The CDR3 is 13 residues long. CDR3 DNA sequence: TGTGCCAGTACTCAGGGGCGGCTCTATGGCTACACCTTC. Protein: CASTQGRLYGYTF.

The rearrangement joins TRBV6-9 to TRBJ2-6; 8 bases agree with TRBD1. Germline values: CDR1 MNHGY, CDR2 SVAAGI. The CDR3 spans 17 residues. Trimming at V came to 6 bases and at J to 4 bases, leaving 11 bases not matched to a gene. The CDR3 region has the DNA TGTGCCAGCAGCCCCGAGACAGGGGACTCCGGGGCCAACGTCCTGACTTTC. This sequence encodes CASSPETGDSGANVLTF.

The rearrangement links TRBV27 to TRBJ1-6; no clear D gene. V was trimmed by 8 bases and J by 8 bases, leaving 16 bases between them. Germline CDR1 reads MNHEY; CDR2 reads SMNVEV (reference sequence). The CDR3 contains 14 residues. The CDR3 reads CASCRAPRDSPLHF. The CDR3 nucleotides read TGTGCCAGCTGCCGGGCGCCCAGAGATTCACCCCTCCACTTT.

The chain combines TRBV5-8 with TRBJ2-3; 10 bases are shared with TRBD2. This CDR3 comprises 17 residues. Trimming at V came to 3 bases and at J to 2 bases, leaving 9 bases not matched to a gene. Germline V gene data show CDR1 as SGHTS and CDR2 as YDEGEE. The CDR3 bases are TGTGCCAGCAGCTGGGCTAGCGGGGGAAGGTCCACAGATACGCAGTATTTT. Its protein is CASSWASGGRSTDTQYF.